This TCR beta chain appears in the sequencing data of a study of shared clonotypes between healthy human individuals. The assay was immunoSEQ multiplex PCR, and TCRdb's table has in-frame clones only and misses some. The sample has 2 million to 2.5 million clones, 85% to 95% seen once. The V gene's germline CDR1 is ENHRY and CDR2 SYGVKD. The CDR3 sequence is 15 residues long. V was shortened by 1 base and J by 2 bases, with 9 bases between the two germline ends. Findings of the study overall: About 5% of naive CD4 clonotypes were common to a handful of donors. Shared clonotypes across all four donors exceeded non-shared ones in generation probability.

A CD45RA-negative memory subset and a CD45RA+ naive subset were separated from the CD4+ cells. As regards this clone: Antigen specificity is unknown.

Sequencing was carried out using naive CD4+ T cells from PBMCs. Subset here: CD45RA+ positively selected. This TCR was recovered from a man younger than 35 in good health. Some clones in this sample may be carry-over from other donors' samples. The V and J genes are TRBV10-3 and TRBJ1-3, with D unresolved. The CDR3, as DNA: TGTGCCATCAGTGAGTGGGAGGGCGCTGGAAACACCATATATTTT. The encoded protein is CAISEWEGAGNTIYF.